The present TCR beta chain was sequenced within a study of blood T cells in healthy people across ages. Study-wide points: A strong correlation was seen between TCR beta diversity and naive T cell percentage. Across the age range, TCR beta diversity per million T cells fell in a roughly linear way.

A remark on this clonotype: Its cognate antigen is unknown.

A J-beta primer mix and a sample-barcoded 5' primer were used in a second PCR of about 6 to 12 cycles. The template-switch adaptor was a 5' adaptor with 12 random nucleotides. It tagged each cDNA molecule. TCRdb re-called the 5' RACE reads through MiXCR, storing one row per CDR3 protein. The repertoire holds about 1.6 million distinct CDR3 sequences, approximately 32% seen once, with roughly 12% in the top ten. Sequencing was done on a sample of blood. The sequence derives from a woman between 25 and 40 years old in good health.

The CDR3 coding sequence is TGTGCCAGCTCACTCCCTGAACCTAGCCCTAGCGCCTCCTACAATGAGCAGTTCTTC. Translating it yields CASSLPEPSPSASYNEQFF. The chain carries TRBV18 and TRBJ2-1, with D perhaps TRBD2 (6 bases). Germline assignment: CDR1 KGHSH and CDR2 LQKENI. The CDR3 extends over 19 amino acids. Trimming removed 4 bases from V and 0 bases from J, with 22 bases in between.